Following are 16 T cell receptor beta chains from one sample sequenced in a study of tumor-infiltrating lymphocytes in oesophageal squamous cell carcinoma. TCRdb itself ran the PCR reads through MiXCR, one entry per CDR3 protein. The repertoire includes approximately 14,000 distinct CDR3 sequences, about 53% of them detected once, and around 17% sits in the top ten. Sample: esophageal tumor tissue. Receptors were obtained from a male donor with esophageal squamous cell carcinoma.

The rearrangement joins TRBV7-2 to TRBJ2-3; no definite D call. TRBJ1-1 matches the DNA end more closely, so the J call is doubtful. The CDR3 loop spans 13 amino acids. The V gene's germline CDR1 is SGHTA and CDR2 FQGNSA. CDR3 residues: CASSFFPVTEAFF. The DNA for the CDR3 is TGTGCCAGCAGCTTTTTTCCGGTCACTGAAGCTTTCTTT.

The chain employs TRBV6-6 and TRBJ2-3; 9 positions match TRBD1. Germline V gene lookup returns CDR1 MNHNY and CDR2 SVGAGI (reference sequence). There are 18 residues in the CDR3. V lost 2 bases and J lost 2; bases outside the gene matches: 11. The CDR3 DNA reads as TGTGCCAGCAGTTACAGGACAGGGGATGGGATCCACACAGATACGCAGTATTTT. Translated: CASSYRTGDGIHTDTQYF.

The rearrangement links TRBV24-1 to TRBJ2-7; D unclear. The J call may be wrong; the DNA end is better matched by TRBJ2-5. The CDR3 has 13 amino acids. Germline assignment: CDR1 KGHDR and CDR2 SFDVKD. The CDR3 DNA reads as TGTGCCACCAGTGCCCCAGTCCAAGAGACCCAGTACTTC. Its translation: CATSAPVQETQYF.

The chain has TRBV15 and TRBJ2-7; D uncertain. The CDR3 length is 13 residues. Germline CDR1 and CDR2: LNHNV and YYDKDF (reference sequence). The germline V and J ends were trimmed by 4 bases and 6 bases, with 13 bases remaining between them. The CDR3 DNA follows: TGTGCCACCAGCAAAATAAGGACCTCCGAGCAGTACTTC. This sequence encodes CATSKIRTSEQYF.

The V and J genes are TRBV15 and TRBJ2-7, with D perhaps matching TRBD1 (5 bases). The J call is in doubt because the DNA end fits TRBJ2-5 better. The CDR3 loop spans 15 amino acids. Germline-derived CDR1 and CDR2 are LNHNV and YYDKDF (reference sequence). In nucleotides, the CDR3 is TGTGCCACCAGCAGAGAAGCCCAGGGTCAAGAGACCCAGTACTTC. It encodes CATSREAQGQETQYF.

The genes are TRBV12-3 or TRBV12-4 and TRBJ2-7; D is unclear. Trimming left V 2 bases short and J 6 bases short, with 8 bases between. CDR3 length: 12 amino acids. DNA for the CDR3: TGTGCCAGCAGTTTATCTTCGCTCGAGCAGTACTTC. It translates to CASSLSSLEQYF.

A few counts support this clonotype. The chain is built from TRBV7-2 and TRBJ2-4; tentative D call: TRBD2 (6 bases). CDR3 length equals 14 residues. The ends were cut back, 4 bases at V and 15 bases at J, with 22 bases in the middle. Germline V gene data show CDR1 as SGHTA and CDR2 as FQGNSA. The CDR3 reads CASSYNGGGEELYF. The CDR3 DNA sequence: TGTGCCAGCAGCTATAACGGGGGTGGAGAGGAGCTGTACTTC.

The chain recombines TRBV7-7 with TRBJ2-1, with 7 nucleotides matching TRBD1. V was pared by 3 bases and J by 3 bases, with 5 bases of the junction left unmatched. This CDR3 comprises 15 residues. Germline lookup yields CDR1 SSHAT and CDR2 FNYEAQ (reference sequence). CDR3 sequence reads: CASSFLGDSYNEQFF. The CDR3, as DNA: TGTGCCAGCAGCTTCCTCGGGGACAGCTACAATGAGCAGTTCTTC.

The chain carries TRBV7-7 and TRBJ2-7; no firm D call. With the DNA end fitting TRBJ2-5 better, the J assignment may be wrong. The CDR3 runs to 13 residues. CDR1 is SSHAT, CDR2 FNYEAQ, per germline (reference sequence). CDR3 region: CASSSISGETQYF. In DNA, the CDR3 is TGTGCCAGCAGCTCAATCTCAGGAGAGACCCAGTACTTC.

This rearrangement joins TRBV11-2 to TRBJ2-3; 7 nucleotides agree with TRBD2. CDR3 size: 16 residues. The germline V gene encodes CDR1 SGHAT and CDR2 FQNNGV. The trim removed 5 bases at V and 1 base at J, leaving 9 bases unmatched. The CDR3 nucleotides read TGTGCCAGCAGCATACTCATGGCGGGAGGCACAGATACGCAGTATTTT. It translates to CASSILMAGGTDTQYF.

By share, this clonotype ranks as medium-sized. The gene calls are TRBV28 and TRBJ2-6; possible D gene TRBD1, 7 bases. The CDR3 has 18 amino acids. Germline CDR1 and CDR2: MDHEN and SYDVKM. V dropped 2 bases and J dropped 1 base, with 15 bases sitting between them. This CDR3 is CASSLGRGARSGANVLTF. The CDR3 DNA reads TGTGCCAGCAGTTTAGGCAGGGGGGCCCGTTCTGGGGCCAACGTCCTGACTTTC.

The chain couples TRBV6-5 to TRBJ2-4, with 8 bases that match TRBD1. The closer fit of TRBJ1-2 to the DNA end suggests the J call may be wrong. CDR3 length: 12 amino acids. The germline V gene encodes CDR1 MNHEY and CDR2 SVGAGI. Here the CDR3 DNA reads TGTGCCAGCACGGACAGGGTAGCTGGCTACACCTTC. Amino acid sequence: CASTDRVAGYTF.

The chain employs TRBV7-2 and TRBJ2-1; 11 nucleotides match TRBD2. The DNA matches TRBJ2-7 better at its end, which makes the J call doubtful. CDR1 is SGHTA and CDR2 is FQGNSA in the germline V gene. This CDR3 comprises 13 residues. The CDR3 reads CASSQLAGGEQYF. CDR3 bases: TGTGCCAGCAGCCAGCTAGCGGGGGGTGAGCAGTACTTC.

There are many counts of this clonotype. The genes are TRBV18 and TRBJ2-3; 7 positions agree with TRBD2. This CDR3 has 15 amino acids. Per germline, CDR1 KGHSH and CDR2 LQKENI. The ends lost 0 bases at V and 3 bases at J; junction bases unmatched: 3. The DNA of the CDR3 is TGTGCCAGCTCACCACCGGGCGGGAGTACAGATACGCAGTATTTT. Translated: CASSPPGGSTDTQYF.

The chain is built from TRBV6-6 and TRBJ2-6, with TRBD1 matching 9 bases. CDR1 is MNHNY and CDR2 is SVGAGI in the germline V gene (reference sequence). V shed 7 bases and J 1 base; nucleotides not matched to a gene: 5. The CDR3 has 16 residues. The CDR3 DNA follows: TGTGCCAGCAACCCGGGACAGGGATCTGGGGCCAACGTCCTGACTTTC. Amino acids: CASNPGQGSGANVLTF.

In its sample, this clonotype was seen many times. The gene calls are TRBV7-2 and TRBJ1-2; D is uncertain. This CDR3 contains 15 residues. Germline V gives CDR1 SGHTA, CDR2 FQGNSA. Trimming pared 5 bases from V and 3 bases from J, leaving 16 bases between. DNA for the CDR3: TGTGCCAGCAGCGTCGGGCAGATAACGGACTATGGCTACACCTTC. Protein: CASSVGQITDYGYTF.